The clone carrying this TCR beta chain was seen at least ten times. The target antigen is unknown. This entry is derived from a study of molecular identifiers for immune sequencing clone quantification. Whole-study context: The replicate experiment used RNA from roughly 20,000 or 100,000 naive CD8 cells. This RNA was split into five aliquots, and four of them were sequenced. Study-level findings and limits: Clones carrying above 20 RNA copies accounted for over 97% of effector molecules, under 1% in naive cells.

Libraries of naive CD8 cells were prepared from 20,000 to 1,000,000 sorted cells using 10%, 30% or 50% RNA. This CDR3 spans 14 amino acids. Germline CDR1 reads LGHNT; CDR2 reads FRNRAP. J gave up 3 bases and V 5 bases, and 5 bases lay outside the gene matches. Bulk TCR libraries used previously described methods and listed TCR primers. Each CDR3 protein gets one entry after TCRdb re-called the PCR reads with MiXCR. The sample consists of some 650,000 distinct CDR3 sequences, 15% to 20% of them appearing once. The origin of this receptor is a human donor in good health. Some libraries in this study had Jurkat cell RNA spiked in. The rearrangement joins TRBV12-5 to TRBJ2-3; TRBD2 matches 7 bases. Sequencing input: naive CD8+ T cells from blood, with Jurkat cell RNA spiked in. As for subset: FACS-sorted CD8+CD4-CCR7+CD45RA+ naive T cells. CDR3: CASGGGSGTDTQYF. The CDR3 nucleotides are TGTGCTAGTGGTGGCGGGAGCGGGACAGATACGCAGTATTTT.